The 3 T cell receptor beta chains below were found in one sample sequenced in a study of glioma-infiltrating T cells (dated by TCRdb to the mid-2010s). These reads were obtained on an Illumina MiSeq. TCR alpha and beta CDR3 regions were amplified with the iRepertoire nested amplicon-rescue multiplex PCR (arm-PCR) platform from RNA. TCRdb trimmed public reads at Q25 via fastp, called clones via MiXCR and kept in-frame beta chains. Entries are consolidated by CDR3 protein sequence, retaining the most common genes and DNA. Counted in this sample were around 43,000 distinct CDR3 sequences; about 22% of them appeared once. 5% to 8% of the sample goes to the ten largest clones. The sequenced sample was glioma tissue, nonneoplastic brain tissue, or PBMCs (not recorded which). Every receptor here comes from a human donor with low-grade glioma or glioblastoma, undergoing nonglioma brain surgery, or in good health (not recorded which).

This clonotype has just a few counts. This sequence joins TRBV12-3 or TRBV12-4 and TRBJ1-1; perhaps TRBD1 as D (6 bases). The CDR3 is 13 amino acids. Trimming took 2 bases from V and 8 from J, leaving 12 bases between them. The CDR3 DNA reads TGTGCCAGCAGTTTACTTTCCGACAGGGAAGCTTTCTTT. It encodes CASSLLSDREAFF.

This clonotype was detected many times. This sequence joins TRBV10-3 and TRBJ2-7; perhaps TRBD2 as D (5 bases). V lost 6 bases to trimming and J lost 2 bases, with 11 bases between them. This CDR3 has 13 amino acids. In germline, CDR1 is ENHRY, CDR2 SYGVKD. This CDR3 reads CAIRTTQAYEQYF. CDR3 nucleotides: TGTGCCATCAGGACTACTCAAGCCTACGAGCAGTACTTC.

This clonotype was seen many times. The genes are TRBV7-2 and TRBJ2-3; 9 nucleotides agree with TRBD2. The trim removed 7 bases at V and 6 bases at J, leaving 5 bases unmatched. CDR1 and CDR2 from the germline V gene are SGHTA and FQGNSA. The CDR3 totals 13 residues. Here the CDR3 reads CASTAGGYDTQYF. Here the CDR3 DNA reads TGTGCCAGCACAGCGGGGGGTTATGATACGCAGTATTTT.